The rows below give T cell receptor beta chains drawn from one sample of a study of blood T cells in healthy people across ages. Using its own MiXCR run on the 5' RACE reads, TCRdb lists one record per CDR3 protein. The sample contains around 820,000 distinct CDR3 sequences, 20% to 25% of which appear only once. These records were also assigned to another study, of T cells of mothers and their children.

Sequencing was done on a sample of blood. The origin of the receptors is a boy aged 10-17 years in good health. CDR3s include the opening cysteine and the closing phenylalanine or tryptophan. Fields, in order: CDR3 protein, CDR3 DNA, V gene, clone size, J gene, D gene, CDR3 length. A D gene is named only where the DNA matches it firmly. Clone sizes are given selectively: once, few, many, or a class where the clone is expanded.

cdr3_aa: CASSFMGGTNEKLFF; cdr3_nt: TGTGCCAGCAGTTTTATGGGGGGAACTAATGAAAAACTGTTTTTT; v_call: TRBV12-3/TRBV12-4; clone_size: -; j_call: TRBJ1-4; d_call: -; cdr3_length: 15
cdr3_aa: CASGEMGSSSYEQYF; cdr3_nt: TGTGCTAGTGGGGAGATGGGGAGCAGCTCCTACGAGCAGTACTTC; v_call: TRBV12-5; clone_size: few; j_call: TRBJ2-7; d_call: -; cdr3_length: 15
cdr3_aa: CASSVDVYGYTF; cdr3_nt: TGTGCCAGCAGCGTAGACGTCTATGGCTACACCTTC; v_call: TRBV9; clone_size: -; j_call: TRBJ1-2; d_call: -; cdr3_length: 12
cdr3_aa: CASSQEWQGWYEQYF; cdr3_nt: TGCGCCAGCAGCCAAGAGTGGCAGGGCTGGTACGAGCAGTACTTC; v_call: TRBV4-3; clone_size: -; j_call: TRBJ2-7; d_call: -; cdr3_length: 15
cdr3_aa: CANSLAGTGGWDIQYF; cdr3_nt: TGTGCCAACAGCTTAGCCGGGACAGGGGGCTGGGACATTCAGTACTTC; v_call: TRBV7-2; clone_size: -; j_call: TRBJ2-4; d_call: TRBD1; cdr3_length: 16
cdr3_aa: CASSPPVGYGYTF; cdr3_nt: TGTGCCAGCAGCCCGCCGGTGGGTTATGGCTACACCTTC; v_call: TRBV27; clone_size: -; j_call: TRBJ1-2; d_call: -; cdr3_length: 13
cdr3_aa: CASSVSPRNDEQFF; cdr3_nt: TGTGCCAGCAGCGTCTCTCCTAGAAACGATGAGCAGTTCTTC; v_call: TRBV9; clone_size: -; j_call: TRBJ2-1; d_call: -; cdr3_length: 14
cdr3_aa: CSPLAGIYNEQFF; cdr3_nt: TGCAGCCCTCTAGCGGGAATCTACAATGAGCAGTTCTTC; v_call: TRBV29-1; clone_size: -; j_call: TRBJ2-1; d_call: TRBD2; cdr3_length: 13
cdr3_aa: CASSPVGGNTIYF; cdr3_nt: TGCGCCAGCAGCCCGGTCGGGGGAAACACCATATATTTT; v_call: TRBV4-1; clone_size: -; j_call: TRBJ1-3; d_call: -; cdr3_length: 13
cdr3_aa: CASSGYYEQYF; cdr3_nt: TGTGCCAGCTCGGGCTACTACGAGCAGTACTTC; v_call: TRBV28; clone_size: many; j_call: TRBJ2-7; d_call: -; cdr3_length: 11
cdr3_aa: CASTPRDINYEQYF; cdr3_nt: TGTGCCAGCACTCCTAGGGATATAAACTACGAGCAGTACTTC; v_call: TRBV25-1; clone_size: -; j_call: TRBJ2-7; d_call: -; cdr3_length: 14
cdr3_aa: CASSHSLVLGEANTGELFF; cdr3_nt: TGCGCCAGCAGCCATTCGTTAGTCTTGGGGGAGGCGAACACCGGGGAGCTGTTTTTT; v_call: TRBV4-3; clone_size: once; j_call: TRBJ2-2; d_call: -; cdr3_length: 19
cdr3_aa: CASSLIQGLNQPQHF; cdr3_nt: TGTGCCAGCAGCTTAATACAGGGTCTCAATCAGCCCCAGCATTTT; v_call: TRBV7-2; clone_size: -; j_call: TRBJ1-5; d_call: -; cdr3_length: 15
cdr3_aa: CASIGLEGAEAFF; cdr3_nt: TGTGCCAGCATTGGACTCGAGGGCGCTGAAGCTTTCTTT; v_call: TRBV25-1; clone_size: many; j_call: TRBJ1-1; d_call: -; cdr3_length: 13
cdr3_aa: CSVAQSANEQYF; cdr3_nt: TGCAGCGTCGCGCAGTCGGCCAACGAGCAGTACTTC; v_call: TRBV29-1; clone_size: few; j_call: TRBJ2-7; d_call: -; cdr3_length: 12
cdr3_aa: CSARDRDLSTDTQYF; cdr3_nt: TGCAGTGCTAGAGACCGGGACCTAAGCACAGATACGCAGTATTTT; v_call: TRBV20-1; clone_size: -; j_call: TRBJ2-3; d_call: -; cdr3_length: 15
cdr3_aa: CASSPPRDEQFF; cdr3_nt: TGTGCCAGCAGCCCCCCCAGGGATGAGCAGTTCTTC; v_call: TRBV7-6; clone_size: few; j_call: TRBJ2-1; d_call: -; cdr3_length: 12
cdr3_aa: CASSLDPGGAYEQYF; cdr3_nt: TGTGCCAGCAGTTTAGACCCAGGGGGCGCGTACGAGCAGTACTTC; v_call: TRBV27; clone_size: -; j_call: TRBJ2-7; d_call: TRBD1; cdr3_length: 15
cdr3_aa: CASSYSNIETQYF; cdr3_nt: TGTGCCAGCAGTTACTCGAACATTGAGACCCAGTACTTC; v_call: TRBV6-6; clone_size: -; j_call: TRBJ2-5; d_call: -; cdr3_length: 13
cdr3_aa: CASSLYQTPRGAKNIQYF; cdr3_nt: TGTGCCAGCAGTTTATACCAGACTCCAAGGGGAGCCAAAAACATTCAGTACTTC; v_call: TRBV27; clone_size: -; j_call: TRBJ2-4; d_call: -; cdr3_length: 18
cdr3_aa: CASRPAAGPGYSF; cdr3_nt: TGTGCCAGCAGGCCGGCGGCGGGTCCGGGGTATAGCTTC; v_call: TRBV28; clone_size: few; j_call: TRBJ1-2; d_call: -; cdr3_length: 13
cdr3_aa: CASSAQGGIDTQYF; cdr3_nt: TGTGCCAGCAGTGCCCAAGGGGGTATAGATACGCAGTATTTT; v_call: TRBV28; clone_size: once; j_call: TRBJ2-3; d_call: -; cdr3_length: 14
cdr3_aa: CASSTTRDTQYF; cdr3_nt: TGTGCCAGCAGTACGACTAGGGATACGCAGTATTTT; v_call: TRBV7-2; clone_size: many; j_call: TRBJ2-3; d_call: -; cdr3_length: 12
cdr3_aa: CASSLEGGPNTEAFF; cdr3_nt: TGCGCCAGCAGCTTGGAGGGGGGACCGAACACTGAAGCTTTCTTT; v_call: TRBV5-1; clone_size: -; j_call: TRBJ1-1; d_call: -; cdr3_length: 15
cdr3_aa: CSVVWGADTQYF; cdr3_nt: TGCAGCGTTGTTTGGGGGGCAGATACGCAGTATTTT; v_call: TRBV29-1; clone_size: -; j_call: TRBJ2-3; d_call: -; cdr3_length: 12
cdr3_aa: CASSAADTDTQYF; cdr3_nt: TGTGCCAGCAGTGCGGCTGACACAGATACGCAGTATTTT; v_call: TRBV2; clone_size: -; j_call: TRBJ2-3; d_call: -; cdr3_length: 13
cdr3_aa: CASAQGAPEAFF; cdr3_nt: TGTGCCAGCGCACAGGGGGCACCTGAAGCTTTCTTT; v_call: TRBV28; clone_size: -; j_call: TRBJ1-1; d_call: TRBD1; cdr3_length: 12
cdr3_aa: CSARGLDHNEQFF; cdr3_nt: TGCAGTGCCCGAGGGCTAGACCACAATGAGCAGTTCTTC; v_call: TRBV20-1; clone_size: few; j_call: TRBJ2-1; d_call: -; cdr3_length: 13
cdr3_aa: CASSFDSGSWYNEQFF; cdr3_nt: TGTGCCAGCAGCTTCGATAGCGGGAGCTGGTACAATGAGCAGTTCTTC; v_call: TRBV7-3; clone_size: few; j_call: TRBJ2-1; d_call: TRBD2; cdr3_length: 16
cdr3_aa: CASMRGLGNQPQHF; cdr3_nt: TGCGCCAGCATGCGCGGGCTTGGCAATCAGCCCCAGCATTTT; v_call: TRBV10-2; clone_size: -; j_call: TRBJ1-5; d_call: -; cdr3_length: 14
cdr3_aa: CASLPGTITGELFF; cdr3_nt: TGTGCCAGCTTGCCCGGGACTATTACCGGGGAGCTGTTTTTT; v_call: TRBV2; clone_size: -; j_call: TRBJ2-2; d_call: TRBD2; cdr3_length: 14
cdr3_aa: CSARDGTLGYEQYF; cdr3_nt: TGCAGTGCTAGAGATGGGACTTTAGGTTACGAGCAGTACTTC; v_call: TRBV20-1; clone_size: -; j_call: TRBJ2-7; d_call: -; cdr3_length: 14
cdr3_aa: CASSEWDGSSYNEQFF; cdr3_nt: TGTGCCAGCAGTGAATGGGATGGGAGCTCCTACAATGAGCAGTTCTTC; v_call: TRBV2; clone_size: -; j_call: TRBJ2-1; d_call: -; cdr3_length: 16
cdr3_aa: CSTRMGQINEKLFF; cdr3_nt: TGCAGTACTAGAATGGGACAGATTAATGAAAAACTGTTTTTT; v_call: TRBV20-1; clone_size: -; j_call: TRBJ1-4; d_call: TRBD1; cdr3_length: 14
cdr3_aa: CASSFGTGTSNYGYTF; cdr3_nt: TGTGCCAGCAGCTTTGGGACAGGGACCTCTAACTATGGCTACACCTTC; v_call: TRBV28; clone_size: few; j_call: TRBJ1-2; d_call: TRBD1; cdr3_length: 16
cdr3_aa: CASSSVGGDSSYEQYF; cdr3_nt: TGTGCCAGCAGCTCTGTGGGCGGGGACAGCTCCTACGAGCAGTACTTC; v_call: TRBV12-3/TRBV12-4; clone_size: few; j_call: TRBJ2-7; d_call: -; cdr3_length: 16
cdr3_aa: CSVVRGAVSDTQYF; cdr3_nt: TGCAGCGTTGTTAGGGGGGCGGTGTCAGATACGCAGTATTTT; v_call: TRBV29-1; clone_size: few; j_call: TRBJ2-3; d_call: -; cdr3_length: 14
cdr3_aa: CASSYSGEATEAFF; cdr3_nt: TGTGCCAGCAGTTATTCCGGGGAAGCCACTGAAGCTTTCTTT; v_call: TRBV6-5; clone_size: -; j_call: TRBJ1-1; d_call: -; cdr3_length: 14
cdr3_aa: CASSYGTDWPQHF; cdr3_nt: TGTGCCAGCAGTTATGGAACGGATTGGCCCCAGCATTTT; v_call: TRBV6-6; clone_size: few; j_call: TRBJ1-5; d_call: -; cdr3_length: 13
cdr3_aa: CASSAQGNYGYTF; cdr3_nt: TGTGCCAGCAGCGCCCAGGGGAACTATGGCTACACCTTC; v_call: TRBV7-8; clone_size: -; j_call: TRBJ1-2; d_call: -; cdr3_length: 13
cdr3_aa: CSAPDYPEQYF; cdr3_nt: TGCAGTGCTCCAGACTACCCCGAGCAGTACTTC; v_call: TRBV20-1; clone_size: few; j_call: TRBJ2-7; d_call: -; cdr3_length: 11
cdr3_aa: CASSSHHGTGESGANVLTF; cdr3_nt: TGTGCCAGCAGTTCCCACCATGGGACAGGGGAGTCCGGGGCCAACGTCCTGACTTTC; v_call: TRBV7-8; clone_size: few; j_call: TRBJ2-6; d_call: TRBD1; cdr3_length: 19
cdr3_aa: CASSELSGEEQFF; cdr3_nt: TGTGCCAGCAGTGAATTGAGCGGGGAGGAGCAGTTCTTC; v_call: TRBV25-1; clone_size: -; j_call: TRBJ2-1; d_call: TRBD2; cdr3_length: 13
cdr3_aa: CSARGWGSSYNEQFF; cdr3_nt: TGCAGTGCTAGAGGGTGGGGGAGCTCCTACAATGAGCAGTTCTTC; v_call: TRBV20-1; clone_size: -; j_call: TRBJ2-1; d_call: -; cdr3_length: 15
cdr3_aa: CASSLVAGTGELFF; cdr3_nt: TGTGCCAGCAGCTTAGTTGCAGGGACCGGGGAGCTGTTTTTT; v_call: TRBV7-2; clone_size: few; j_call: TRBJ2-2; d_call: -; cdr3_length: 14
cdr3_aa: CSGQTGNTEAFF; cdr3_nt: TGCAGCGGGCAGACAGGGAACACTGAAGCTTTCTTT; v_call: TRBV29-1; clone_size: few; j_call: TRBJ1-1; d_call: -; cdr3_length: 12
cdr3_aa: CASSPWTGLINSPLHF; cdr3_nt: TGTGCCAGCAGTCCGTGGACAGGATTGATTAATTCACCCCTCCACTTT; v_call: TRBV28; clone_size: -; j_call: TRBJ1-6; d_call: TRBD1; cdr3_length: 16
cdr3_aa: CATSDFGSVGLFTDTQYF; cdr3_nt: TGTGCCACCAGTGATTTTGGTTCAGTGGGACTATTCACAGATACGCAGTATTTT; v_call: TRBV24-1; clone_size: few; j_call: TRBJ2-3; d_call: TRBD2; cdr3_length: 18
cdr3_aa: CASSYPRTEYNSPLHF; cdr3_nt: TGTGCCAGCAGTTACCCCCGGACAGAATATAATTCACCCCTCCACTTT; v_call: TRBV6-6; clone_size: -; j_call: TRBJ1-6; d_call: -; cdr3_length: 16
cdr3_aa: CASSPRTEQETQYF; cdr3_nt: TGTGCCAGCAGCCCGCGGACAGAACAAGAGACCCAGTACTTC; v_call: TRBV7-9; clone_size: -; j_call: TRBJ2-5; d_call: -; cdr3_length: 14
cdr3_aa: CASSSGQGAKAFF; cdr3_nt: TGTGCCAGCTCATCCGGACAGGGGGCGAAAGCTTTCTTT; v_call: TRBV18; clone_size: -; j_call: TRBJ1-1; d_call: TRBD1; cdr3_length: 13
cdr3_aa: CASSLVGSSGYTGELFF; cdr3_nt: TGTGCCAGCAGCTTAGTCGGTTCTAGCGGATATACCGGGGAGCTGTTTTTT; v_call: TRBV11-1; clone_size: -; j_call: TRBJ2-2; d_call: TRBD2; cdr3_length: 17
cdr3_aa: CASSKDSSYEQYF; cdr3_nt: TGTGCCAGCAGCAAGGACAGCTCCTACGAGCAGTACTTC; v_call: TRBV3-1; clone_size: few; j_call: TRBJ2-7; d_call: -; cdr3_length: 13
cdr3_aa: CSAEGGRYYEQYF; cdr3_nt: TGCAGTGCCGAAGGCGGACGGTATTACGAGCAGTACTTC; v_call: TRBV20-1; clone_size: many; j_call: TRBJ2-7; d_call: -; cdr3_length: 13
cdr3_aa: CSATITGQLKKTF; cdr3_nt: TGCAGTGCTACTATAACGGGACAGCTGAAGAAAACCTTC; v_call: TRBV20-1; clone_size: -; j_call: TRBJ1-2; d_call: TRBD1; cdr3_length: 13
cdr3_aa: CASRPTAPDEQYF; cdr3_nt: TGTGCCAGCAGGCCGACTGCCCCGGACGAGCAGTACTTC; v_call: TRBV2; clone_size: -; j_call: TRBJ2-7; d_call: -; cdr3_length: 13
cdr3_aa: CASSSKGLANNEQFF; cdr3_nt: TGTGCCAGCAGTTCAAAGGGACTAGCAAACAATGAGCAGTTCTTC; v_call: TRBV12-3/TRBV12-4; clone_size: -; j_call: TRBJ2-1; d_call: TRBD2; cdr3_length: 15
cdr3_aa: CASSSGTGMNEQYF; cdr3_nt: TGTGCCAGCAGCTCGGGGACAGGGATGAACGAGCAGTACTTC; v_call: TRBV7-2; clone_size: -; j_call: TRBJ2-7; d_call: TRBD1; cdr3_length: 14
cdr3_aa: CASTCSGQTSYEQYF; cdr3_nt: TGTGCCAGCACCTGCTCCGGGCAGACCTCCTACGAGCAGTACTTC; v_call: TRBV21-1; clone_size: -; j_call: TRBJ2-7; d_call: -; cdr3_length: 15